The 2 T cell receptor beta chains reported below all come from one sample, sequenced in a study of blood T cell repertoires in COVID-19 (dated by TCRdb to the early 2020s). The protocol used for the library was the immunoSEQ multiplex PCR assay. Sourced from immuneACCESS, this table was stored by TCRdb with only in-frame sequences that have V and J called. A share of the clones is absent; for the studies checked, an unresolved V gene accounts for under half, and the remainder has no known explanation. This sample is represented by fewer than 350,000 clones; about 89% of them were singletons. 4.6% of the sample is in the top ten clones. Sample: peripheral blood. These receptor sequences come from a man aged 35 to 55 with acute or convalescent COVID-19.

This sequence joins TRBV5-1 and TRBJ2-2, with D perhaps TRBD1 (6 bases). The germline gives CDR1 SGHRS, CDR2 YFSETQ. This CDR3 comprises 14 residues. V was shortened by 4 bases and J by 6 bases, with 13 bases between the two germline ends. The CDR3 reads CASSLQGPPGELFF. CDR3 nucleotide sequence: TGCGCCAGCAGCCTACAGGGTCCCCCCGGGGAGCTGTTTTTT.

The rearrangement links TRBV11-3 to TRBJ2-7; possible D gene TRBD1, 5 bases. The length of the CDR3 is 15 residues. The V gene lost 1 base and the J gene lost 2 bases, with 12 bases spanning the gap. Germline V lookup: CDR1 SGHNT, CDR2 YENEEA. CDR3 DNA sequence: TGTGCCAGCAGCTTAGCTTGGGGCAAGCCCTACGAGCAGTACTTC. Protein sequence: CASSLAWGKPYEQYF.